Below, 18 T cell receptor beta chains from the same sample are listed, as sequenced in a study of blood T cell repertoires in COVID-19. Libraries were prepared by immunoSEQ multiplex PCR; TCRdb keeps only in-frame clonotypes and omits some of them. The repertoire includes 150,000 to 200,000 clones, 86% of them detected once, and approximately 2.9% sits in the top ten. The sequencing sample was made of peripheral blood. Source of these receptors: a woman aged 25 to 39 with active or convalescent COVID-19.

The chain's CDR3 is CASSLLGAENTEAFF. The CDR3 DNA reads TGTGCCAGCAGTCTTTTGGGGGCAGAGAACACTGAAGCTTTCTTT. The gene calls are TRBV6-5 and TRBJ1-1; TRBD1 might be the D (6 bases). The CDR3 covers 15 residues. V was trimmed by 5 bases and J by 1 base, leaving 14 bases between them. Germline V CDR1 and CDR2: MNHEY, SVGAGI.

CDR3 DNA sequence: TGTGCCAGTAGTAAGGGACAGGGCTGGAGTCAGCCCCAGCATTTT. This translates into CASSKGQGWSQPQHF. The chain uses TRBV19 and TRBJ1-5; 9 bases are a match to TRBD1. The germline gives CDR1 LNHDA, CDR2 SQIVND (reference sequence). V was clipped by 4 bases and J by 6 bases; unmatched bases: 7. The CDR3 has 15 amino acids. Using reference TRBV19 and TRBJ1-5 for the parts outside the CDR3, the full variable domain is DGGITQSPKYLFRKEGQNVTLSCEQNLNHDAMYWYRQDPGQGLRLIYYSQIVNDFQKGDIAEGYSVSREKKESFPLTVTSAQKNPTAFYLCASSKGQGWSQPQHFGDGTRLSIL.

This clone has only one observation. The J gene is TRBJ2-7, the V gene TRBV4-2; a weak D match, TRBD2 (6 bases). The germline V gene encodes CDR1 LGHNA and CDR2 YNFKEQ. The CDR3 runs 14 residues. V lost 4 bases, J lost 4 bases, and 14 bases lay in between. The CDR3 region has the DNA TGTGCCAGCAGCCGGGCGGGACGGACTTACGAGCAGTACTTC. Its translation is CASSRAGRTYEQYF.

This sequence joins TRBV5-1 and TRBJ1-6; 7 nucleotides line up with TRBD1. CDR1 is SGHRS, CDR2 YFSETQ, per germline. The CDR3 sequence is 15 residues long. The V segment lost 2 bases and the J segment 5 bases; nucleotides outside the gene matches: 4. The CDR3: CASSFATGNNSPLHF. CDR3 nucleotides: TGCGCCAGCAGCTTTGCGACAGGGAATAATTCACCCCTCCACTTT.

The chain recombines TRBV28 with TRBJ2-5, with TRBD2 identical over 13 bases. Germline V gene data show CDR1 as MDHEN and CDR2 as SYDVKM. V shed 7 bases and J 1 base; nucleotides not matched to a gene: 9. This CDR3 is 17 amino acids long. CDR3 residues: CASNLRGLAGSQETQYF. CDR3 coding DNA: TGTGCCAGCAATCTACGGGGACTAGCGGGAAGCCAAGAGACCCAGTACTTC.

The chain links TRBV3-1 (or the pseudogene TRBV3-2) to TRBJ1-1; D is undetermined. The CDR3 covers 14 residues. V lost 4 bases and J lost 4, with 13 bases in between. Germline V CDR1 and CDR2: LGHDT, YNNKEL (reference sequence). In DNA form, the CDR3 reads TGTGCCAGCAGCCTACCGTCGGGAAGCACTGAAGCTTTCTTT. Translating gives CASSLPSGSTEAFF.

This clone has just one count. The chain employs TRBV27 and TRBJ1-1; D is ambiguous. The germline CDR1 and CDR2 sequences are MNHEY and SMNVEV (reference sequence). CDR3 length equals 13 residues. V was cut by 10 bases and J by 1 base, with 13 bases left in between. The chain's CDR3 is CATAGWQNTEAFF. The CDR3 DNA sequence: TGTGCCACCGCGGGTTGGCAGAACACTGAAGCTTTCTTT.

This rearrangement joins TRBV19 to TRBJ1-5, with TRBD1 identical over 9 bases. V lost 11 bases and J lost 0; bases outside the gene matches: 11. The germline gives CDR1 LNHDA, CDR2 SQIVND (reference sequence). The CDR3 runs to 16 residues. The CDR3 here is CASGQGVLYSNQPQHF. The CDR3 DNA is TGTGCCTCGGGACAGGGCGTCCTGTATAGCAATCAGCCCCAGCATTTT. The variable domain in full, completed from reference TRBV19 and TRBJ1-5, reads DGGITQSPKYLFRKEGQNVTLSCEQNLNHDAMYWYRQDPGQGLRLIYYSQIVNDFQKGDIAEGYSVSREKKESFPLTVTSAQKNPTAFYLCASGQGVLYSNQPQHFGDGTRLSIL.

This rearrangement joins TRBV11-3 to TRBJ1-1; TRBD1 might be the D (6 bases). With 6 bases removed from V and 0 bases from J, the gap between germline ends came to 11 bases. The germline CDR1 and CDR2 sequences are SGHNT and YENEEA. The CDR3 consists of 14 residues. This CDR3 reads CASRGHHMNTEAFF. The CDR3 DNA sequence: TGTGCCAGCAGGGGACACCACATGAACACTGAAGCTTTCTTT. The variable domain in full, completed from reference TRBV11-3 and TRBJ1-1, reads EAGVVQSPRYKIIEKKQPVAFWCNPISGHNTLYWYLQNLGQGPELLIRYENEEAVDDSQLPKDRFSAERLKGVDSTLKIQPAELGDSAVYLCASRGHHMNTEAFFGQGTRLTVV.

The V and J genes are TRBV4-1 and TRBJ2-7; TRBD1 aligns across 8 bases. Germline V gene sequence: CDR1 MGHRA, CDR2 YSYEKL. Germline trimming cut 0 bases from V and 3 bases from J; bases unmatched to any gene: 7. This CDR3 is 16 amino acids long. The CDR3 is CASSQDWQGAIYEQYF. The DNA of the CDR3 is TGCGCCAGCAGCCAAGATTGGCAGGGGGCTATCTACGAGCAGTACTTC.

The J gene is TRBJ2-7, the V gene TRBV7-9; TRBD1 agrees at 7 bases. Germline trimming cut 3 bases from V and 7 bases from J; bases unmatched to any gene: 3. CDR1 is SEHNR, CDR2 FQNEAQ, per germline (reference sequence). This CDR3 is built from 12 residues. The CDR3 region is CASSLTGNEQYF. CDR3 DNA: TGTGCCAGCAGCTTGACAGGGAATGAGCAGTACTTC.

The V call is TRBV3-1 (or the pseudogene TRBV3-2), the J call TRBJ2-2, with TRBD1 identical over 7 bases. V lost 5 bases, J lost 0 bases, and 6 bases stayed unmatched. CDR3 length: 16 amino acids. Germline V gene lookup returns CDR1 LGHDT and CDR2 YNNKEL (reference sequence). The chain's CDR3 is CASSKRQGANTGELFF. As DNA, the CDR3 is TGTGCCAGCAGCAAACGACAGGGAGCGAACACCGGGGAGCTGTTTTTT.

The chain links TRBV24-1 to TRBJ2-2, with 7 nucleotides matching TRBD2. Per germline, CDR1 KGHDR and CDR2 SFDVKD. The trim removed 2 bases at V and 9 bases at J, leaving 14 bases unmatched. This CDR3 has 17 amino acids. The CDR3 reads CATSDSGGASRVRELFF. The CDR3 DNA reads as TGTGCCACCAGTGATTCGGGAGGAGCCTCACGGGTCCGGGAGCTGTTTTTT.

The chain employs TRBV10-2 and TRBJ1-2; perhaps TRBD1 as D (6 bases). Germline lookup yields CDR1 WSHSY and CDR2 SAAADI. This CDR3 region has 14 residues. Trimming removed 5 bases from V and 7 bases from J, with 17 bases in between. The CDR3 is CASSPTGGYGGYTF. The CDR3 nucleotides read TGCGCCAGCAGTCCGACAGGAGGCTATGGTGGCTACACCTTC.

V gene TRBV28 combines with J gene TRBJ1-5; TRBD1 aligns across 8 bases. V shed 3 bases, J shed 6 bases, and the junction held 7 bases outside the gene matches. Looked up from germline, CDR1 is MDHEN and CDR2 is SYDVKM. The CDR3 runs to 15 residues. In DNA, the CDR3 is TGTGCCAGCAGTTTTTTCCAGGGGGCAGGTCAGCCCCAGCATTTT. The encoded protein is CASSFFQGAGQPQHF.

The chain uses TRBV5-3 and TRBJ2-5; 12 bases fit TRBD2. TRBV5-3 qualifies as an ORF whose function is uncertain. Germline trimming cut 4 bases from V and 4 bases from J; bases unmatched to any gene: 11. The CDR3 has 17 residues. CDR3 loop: CARSTLAGGQDIETQYF. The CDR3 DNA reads TGTGCCAGAAGCACACTAGCGGGGGGACAAGATATAGAGACCCAGTACTTC.

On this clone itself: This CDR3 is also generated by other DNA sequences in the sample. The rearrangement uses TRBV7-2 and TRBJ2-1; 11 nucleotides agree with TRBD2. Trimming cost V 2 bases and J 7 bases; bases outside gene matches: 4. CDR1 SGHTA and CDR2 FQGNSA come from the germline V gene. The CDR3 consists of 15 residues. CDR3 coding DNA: TGTGCCAGCAGCTTAACTAGCGGGAGACTAAATGAGCAGTTCTTC. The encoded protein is CASSLTSGRLNEQFF.

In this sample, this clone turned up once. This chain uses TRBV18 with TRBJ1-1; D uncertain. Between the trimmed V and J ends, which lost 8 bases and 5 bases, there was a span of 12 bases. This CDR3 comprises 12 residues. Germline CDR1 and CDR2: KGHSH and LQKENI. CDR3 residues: CASTTRDTEAFF. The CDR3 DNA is TGTGCCAGCACAACTAGGGATACTGAAGCTTTCTTT.